This T cell receptor (beta chain) was found in a study of blood T cell repertoires in COVID-19. V lost 5 bases and J lost 6; bases outside the gene matches: 8. In germline, CDR1 is LNHDA, CDR2 SQIVND (reference sequence). The CDR3 is 15 residues long. The protocol was immunoSEQ multiplex PCR, while the TCRdb copy is restricted to in-frame clones and leaves out a portion. The data hold approximately 270,000 clones, with around 81% observed a single time. The source material was peripheral blood. The chain is built from TRBV19 and TRBJ2-3; 10 nucleotides agree with TRBD1. The receptor's source is a person between 70 and 80 years old with COVID-19, enrolled during active disease. DNA of the CDR3: TGTGCCAGTAGTCCCGGGACAGGGGTTGGCGATACGCAGTATTTT. Its translation: CASSPGTGVGDTQYF.